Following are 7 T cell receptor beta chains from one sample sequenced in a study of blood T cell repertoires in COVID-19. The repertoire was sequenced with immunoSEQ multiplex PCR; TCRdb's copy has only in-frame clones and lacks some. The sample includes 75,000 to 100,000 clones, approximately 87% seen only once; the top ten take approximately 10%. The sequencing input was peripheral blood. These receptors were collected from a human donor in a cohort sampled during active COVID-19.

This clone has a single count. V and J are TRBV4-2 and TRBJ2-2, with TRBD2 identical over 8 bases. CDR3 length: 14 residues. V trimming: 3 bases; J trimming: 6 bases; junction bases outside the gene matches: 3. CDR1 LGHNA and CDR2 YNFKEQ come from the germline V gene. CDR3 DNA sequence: TGTGCCAGCAGCCAGGGACTAGACCCCGGGGAGCTGTTTTTT. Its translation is CASSQGLDPGELFF.

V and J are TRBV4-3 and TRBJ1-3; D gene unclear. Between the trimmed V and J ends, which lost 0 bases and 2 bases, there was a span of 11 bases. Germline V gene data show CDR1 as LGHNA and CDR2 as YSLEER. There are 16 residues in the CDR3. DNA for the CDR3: TGCGCCAGCAGCCAAGAGACATCAGATACTGGAAACACCATATATTTT. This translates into CASSQETSDTGNTIYF.

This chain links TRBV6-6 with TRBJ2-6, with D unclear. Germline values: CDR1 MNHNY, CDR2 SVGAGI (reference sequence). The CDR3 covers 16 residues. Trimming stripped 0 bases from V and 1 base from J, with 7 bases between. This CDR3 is CASSYSQESGANVLTF. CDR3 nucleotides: TGTGCCAGCAGTTACTCTCAGGAATCTGGGGCCAACGTCCTGACTTTC.

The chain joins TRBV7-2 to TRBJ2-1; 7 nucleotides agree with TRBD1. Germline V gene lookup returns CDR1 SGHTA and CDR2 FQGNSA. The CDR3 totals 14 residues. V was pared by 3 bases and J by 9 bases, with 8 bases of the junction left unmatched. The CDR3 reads CASSFNRGGGEQFF. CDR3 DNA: TGTGCCAGCAGCTTTAACAGGGGTGGTGGTGAGCAGTTCTTC.

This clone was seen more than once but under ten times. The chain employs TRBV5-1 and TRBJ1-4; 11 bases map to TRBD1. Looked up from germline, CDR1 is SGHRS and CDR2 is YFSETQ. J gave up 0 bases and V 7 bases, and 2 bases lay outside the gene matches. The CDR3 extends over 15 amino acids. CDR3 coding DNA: TGCGCCAGCGGACAGGGGGCGTCAACTAATGAAAAACTGTTTTTT. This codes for CASGQGASTNEKLFF.

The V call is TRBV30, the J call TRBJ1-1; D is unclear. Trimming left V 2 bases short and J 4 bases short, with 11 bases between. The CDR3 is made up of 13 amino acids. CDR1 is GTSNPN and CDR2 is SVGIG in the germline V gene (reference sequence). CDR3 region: CAWSLGLGTEAFF. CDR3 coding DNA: TGTGCCTGGAGTCTAGGTCTGGGCACTGAAGCTTTCTTT. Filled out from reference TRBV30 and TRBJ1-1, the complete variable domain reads SQTIHQWPATLVQPVGSPLSLECTVEGTSNPNLYWYRQAAGRGLQLLFYSVGIGQISSEVPQNLSASRPQDRQFILSSKKLLLSDSGFYLCAWSLGLGTEAFFGQGTRLTVV.

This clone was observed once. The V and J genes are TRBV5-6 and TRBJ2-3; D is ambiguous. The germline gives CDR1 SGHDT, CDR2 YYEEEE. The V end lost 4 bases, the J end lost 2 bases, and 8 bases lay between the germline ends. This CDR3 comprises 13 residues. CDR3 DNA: TGTGCCAGCAGCGTCGGAGTCACAGATACGCAGTATTTT. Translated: CASSVGVTDTQYF.